This T cell receptor (beta chain) is drawn from a study of CD8 T cells in ankylosing spondylitis. Unmatched junction bases numbered 4, after V lost 5 bases and J lost 4 bases. CDR1 is MNHNS, CDR2 SASEGT, per germline. CDR3 length equals 14 residues. TCRdb analysed the 5' RACE reads with MiXCR anew, one entry per CDR3 protein. Of about 90,000 distinct CDR3 sequences in the sample, approximately 30% were seen once. This clonotype appeared many times. The TCR originated in a male donor with ankylosing spondylitis or in good health (not recorded which). Sequencing was carried out using blood, either unsorted or a sorted T cell fraction (not recorded which). V usage is TRBV6-1 and J usage is TRBJ2-1, with TRBD2 matching 8 bases. The CDR3 spells CASSSGGGYNEQFF. CDR3 sequence (DNA): TGTGCCAGCAGTAGCGGCGGGGGGTACAATGAGCAGTTCTTC.